One T cell receptor (beta chain) is described in this entry. This clonotype was counted many times. Its target antigen remains unknown. Base qualities are missing; no much larger clone stands one base away. The record originates from a study of T-cell reconstitution after alpha-beta-depleted transplantation in children (TCRdb year 2016). Regarding the complete study: Using TCR repertoire profiling, the study quantitatively followed how T-cell immune reconstitution unfolded in children after TCRalphabeta/CD19-depleted allogeneic hematopoietic cell transplantation.

Library creation used PCR. These reads were obtained on an Illumina HiSeq 2500. TCR library preparation used molecular barcoding, with unique molecular identifiers applied to normalize quantification of the TCRbeta repertoire. The raw public reads went through TCRdb reprocessing: fastp at Q25, MiXCR clone calling, in-frame beta chains kept. For every CDR3 protein sequence, its rows merge into one entry that carries the most common genes and DNA. A total of a few hundred thousand distinct CDR3 sequences appear in this sample, approximately 9.7% of them only once. 5.1% of the sample goes to the ten largest clones. CDR1 and CDR2 (DFQATT, SNEGSKA) derive from the germline V gene (reference sequence). Trimming costs V 2 bases and J 7 bases, and their ends lie 12 bases apart. There are 14 amino acids in the CDR3, from cysteine to phenylalanine inclusive. Only the CDR3 portion is preserved as DNA: 42 bases, with reading frame beginning at the first base.

The sequencing used PBMCs from the stem cell graft donor, collected from the stem cell graft. The rearranged chain carries TRBV20-1 and TRBJ1-6; no D segment can be confidently identified. The TCR sequence derives from a human donor who donated a stem cell graft to a child with SCID. The CDR3 loop reads CSARSGFQNSPLHF. The DNA reads TGCAGTGCTAGATCGGGGTTCCAGAATTCACCCCTCCACTTT.